This T cell receptor beta chain was profiled in a study of CD8+CD57+ T cells in acquired aplastic anemia (dated by TCRdb to the late 2010s). At the level of the whole study: DNA extracted from sorted CD4+ and CD8+ cells had a mean of about 3.2 ug, with a range of roughly 0.17 to 30 ug. A CD8+CD57+ expansion meant a frequency higher than the mean frequency seen in healthy subjects.

Expansion of CD8+CD57+ cells had been shown by flow cytometry in the patients chosen for sequencing. All patients had severe acquired aplastic anemia diagnosed by International Study of Aplastic Anemia and Agranulocytosis and Camitta criteria. No patient had received any therapy when blood was sampled. TCR repertoires of sorted CD4+ and CD8+ blood T cells from severe aplastic anemia patients and healthy subjects were deep-sequenced in the study. Patients were enrolled under clinicaltrials.gov protocols 00001620, 01623167, 00001397, 00071045, 00081523 and 00961064 in the USA. Ficoll-Paque density gradient centrifugation was used to isolate peripheral blood mononuclear cells. Before DNA extraction, CD4+ and CD8+ T cells were sorted by FACS or by magnetic beads. Genomic DNA was used as template for profiling of TCR beta VDJ combinations and CDR3 sequences. An Illumina HiSeq 2000 was the platform used for TCR repertoire sequencing. The authors' pipeline ran thus. TRBV/TRBJ rearrangement plots, CDR3 size and DJ length profiles, and Simpson's diversity index were used to assess repertoires. Whichever DNA sequence was most abundant in the deep sequencing data was defined as the immunodominant clone. CDR3 amino acid sequences were checked for sharing across subjects and were also compared against the VDJdb database and published repertoires. Starting from the raw public reads, TCRdb applied fastp trimming at Q25, assembled clones with MiXCR and retained in-frame beta chains. Each entry merges the rows of one CDR3 protein and shows their most common DNA and genes. The V and J calls were determined by TCRdb, not by the authors. Within this sample are some 150,000 distinct CDR3 sequences, with about 64% of them counted one time only. Around 45% of the sample lies in the top ten.

The full study reports these points: Roughly 30 CD8+ CDR3 sequences were found to be shared between patients and controls, but these sequences appeared to be highly expressed in patients and within the immunodominant clones of the patients. No significant difference in CD8+ Simpson's diversity was found between patients and healthy controls (P=0.060).

A word on this clonotype: Its antigen target is currently unknown. No much larger clonotype is one base removed from it; base qualities were not supplied.

CDR1 and CDR2 (SEHNR, FQNEAQ) derive from the germline V gene (reference sequence). The germline V and J ends show losses of 3 bases and 5 bases respectively, and no gene match explains 4 bases of the junction. The CDR3 contains 15 residues, cysteine and phenylalanine counted. The CDR3 DNA has 45 bases and is translated from base 1. This chain is built from TRBV7-9 and TRBJ2-1, with 10 junctional bases fitting TRBD2. Sequencing was carried out using sorted CD4+, CD8+, or CD8+CD57+ T cells (not recorded which) from PBMCs. The sequence was collected from a human donor with aplastic anemia. The sequenced DNA is TGTGCCAGCAGCTTTAGCGGGAGGTCGAACAATGAGCAGTTCTTC. It translates to CASSFSGRSNNEQFF.